This record covers a single T cell receptor (beta chain). Its antigen is not identified. This sample is drawn from a study of radiotherapy plus CTLA-4 blockade in lung cancer. Study as a whole: Objective responses were observed in around a sixth of patients, and disease control was achieved by 31%.

Study-wide findings and caveats: Researchers report tumor-derived TCR clones expanding in blood after radiotherapy plus ipilimumab. Together with interferon-beta, which increased in serum after radiation, early dynamic changes in blood T cell clones were reportedly the best predictors of response.

Data came from immunoSEQ multiplex PCR; TCRdb stores just in-frame clones and leaves some out. This sample has some 48,000 clones, with 86% found just once. CTLA-4 blockade with ipilimumab, together with focal radiation, was given to patients with chemo-refractory metastatic non-small-cell lung cancer. V lost 1 base to trimming and J lost 7 bases, with 14 bases between them. CDR1 is GTSNPN and CDR2 is SVGIG in the germline V gene (reference sequence). This CDR3 has 14 amino acids. Sequencing was performed on peripheral blood, taken from a patient treated with radiotherapy plus ipilimumab. The J gene is TRBJ2-1, the V gene TRBV30; D is uncertain. The receptor comes from a human donor with non-small cell lung cancer that progressed on radiotherapy plus ipilimumab. Some clones in this sample may be carry-over from other donors' samples. CDR3 nucleotide sequence: TGTGCCTGGAGTGCTGCATGGGCGTCGAATGAGCAGTTCTTC. Translating it yields CAWSAAWASNEQFF.